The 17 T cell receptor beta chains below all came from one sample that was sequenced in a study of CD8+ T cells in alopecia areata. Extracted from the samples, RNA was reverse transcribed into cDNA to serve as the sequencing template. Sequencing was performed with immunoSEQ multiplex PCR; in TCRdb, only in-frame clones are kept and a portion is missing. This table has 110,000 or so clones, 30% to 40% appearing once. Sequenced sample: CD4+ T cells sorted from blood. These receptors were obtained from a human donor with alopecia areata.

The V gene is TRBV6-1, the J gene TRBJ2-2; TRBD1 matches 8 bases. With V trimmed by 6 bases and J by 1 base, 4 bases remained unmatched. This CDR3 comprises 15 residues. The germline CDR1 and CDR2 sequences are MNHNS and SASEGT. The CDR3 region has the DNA TGTGCCAGCAGCGCCGGGACAGGGAACACCGGGGAGCTGTTTTTT. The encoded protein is CASSAGTGNTGELFF.

The CDR3 loop reads CASRDWRGGYTF. The CDR3 DNA sequence: TGTGCCAGCAGAGATTGGCGGGGTGGCTACACCTTC. The chain couples TRBV6-5 to TRBJ1-2; D call uncertain. The CDR3 length is 12 residues. The V end was cut by 6 bases, the J end by 7 bases, with 12 bases between. The germline V gene encodes CDR1 MNHEY and CDR2 SVGAGI.

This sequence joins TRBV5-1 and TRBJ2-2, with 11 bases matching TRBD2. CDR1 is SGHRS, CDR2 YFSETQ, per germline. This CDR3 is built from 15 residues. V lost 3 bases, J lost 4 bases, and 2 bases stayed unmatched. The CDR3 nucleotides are TGCGCCAGCAGCTGGGGGACTAGCGGCACCGGGGAGCTGTTTTTT. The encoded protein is CASSWGTSGTGELFF.

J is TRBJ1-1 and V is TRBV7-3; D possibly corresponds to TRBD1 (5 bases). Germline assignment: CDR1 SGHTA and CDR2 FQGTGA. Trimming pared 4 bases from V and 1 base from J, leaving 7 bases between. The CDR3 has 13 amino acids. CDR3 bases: TGTGCCAGCAGCTCAGGGTGGAACACTGAAGCTTTCTTT. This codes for CASSSGWNTEAFF. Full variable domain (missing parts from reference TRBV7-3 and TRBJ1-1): GAGVSQTPSNKVTEKGKYVELRCDPISGHTALYWYRQSLGQGPEFLIYFQGTGAADDSGLPNDRFFAVRPEGSVSTLKIQRTERGDSAVYLCASSSGWNTEAFFGQGTRLTVV.

For the CDR3, the DNA is TGTGCCAGCAGTTCAGGGGGCGACGAGCAGTACTTC. Translating it yields CASSSGGDEQYF. The rearrangement joins TRBV6-5 to TRBJ2-7; 8 nucleotides line up with TRBD1. The ends lost 4 bases at V and 5 bases at J; junction bases unmatched: 1. CDR1 is MNHEY and CDR2 is SVGAGI in the germline V gene. The CDR3 loop spans 12 amino acids.

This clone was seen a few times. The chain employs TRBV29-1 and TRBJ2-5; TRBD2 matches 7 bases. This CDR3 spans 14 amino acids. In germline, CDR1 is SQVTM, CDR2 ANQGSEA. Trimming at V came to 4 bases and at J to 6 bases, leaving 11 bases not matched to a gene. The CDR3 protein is CSVGGRGLTKTQYF. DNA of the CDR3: TGCAGCGTTGGGGGGAGGGGATTAACCAAGACCCAGTACTTC. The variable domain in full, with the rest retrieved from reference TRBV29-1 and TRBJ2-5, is SAVISQKPSRDICQRGTSLTIQCQVDSQVTMMFWYRQQPGQSLTLIATANQGSEATYESGFVIDKFPISRPNLTFSTLTVSNMSPEDSSIYLCSVGGRGLTKTQYFGPGTRLLVL.

CDR3 nucleotides: TGCAGCGTGGCCGGGATCCCGGACGATAAGGCTTTCTTT. Translation: CSVAGIPDDKAFF. The chain links TRBV29-1 to TRBJ1-1; D gene ambiguous. V gave up 6 bases and J gave up 11 bases, with 22 bases separating them. The CDR3 spans 13 residues. Germline V lookup: CDR1 SQVTM, CDR2 ANQGSEA.

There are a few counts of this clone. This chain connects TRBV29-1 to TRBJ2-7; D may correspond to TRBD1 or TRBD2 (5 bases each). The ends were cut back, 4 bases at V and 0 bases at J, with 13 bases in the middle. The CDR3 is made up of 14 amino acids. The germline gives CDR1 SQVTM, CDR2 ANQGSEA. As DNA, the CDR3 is TGCAGCGTTGTGAGAGGGGCAAGCTCCTACGAGCAGTACTTC. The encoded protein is CSVVRGASSYEQYF.

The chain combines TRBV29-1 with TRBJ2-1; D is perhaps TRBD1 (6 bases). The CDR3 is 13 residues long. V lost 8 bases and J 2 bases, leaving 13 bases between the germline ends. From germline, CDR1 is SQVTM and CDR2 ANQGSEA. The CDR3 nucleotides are TGCAGCTGCCAGGGGTCGGCCTACAATGAGCAGTTCTTC. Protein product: CSCQGSAYNEQFF.

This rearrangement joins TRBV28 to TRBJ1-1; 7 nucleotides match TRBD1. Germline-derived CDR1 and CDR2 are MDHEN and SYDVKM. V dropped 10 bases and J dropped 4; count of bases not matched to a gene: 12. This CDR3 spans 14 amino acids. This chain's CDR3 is CATEQYRGFTEAFF. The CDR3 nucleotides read TGTGCCACCGAACAATACAGGGGTTTCACTGAAGCTTTCTTT.

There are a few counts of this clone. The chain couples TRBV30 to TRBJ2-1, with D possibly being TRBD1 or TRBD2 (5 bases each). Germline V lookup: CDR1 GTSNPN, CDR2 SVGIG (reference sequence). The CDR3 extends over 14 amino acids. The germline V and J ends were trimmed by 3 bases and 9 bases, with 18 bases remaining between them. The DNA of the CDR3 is TGTGCCTGGAGCCGGGACGCCCCGGGGAGTGAGCAGTTCTTC. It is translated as CAWSRDAPGSEQFF.

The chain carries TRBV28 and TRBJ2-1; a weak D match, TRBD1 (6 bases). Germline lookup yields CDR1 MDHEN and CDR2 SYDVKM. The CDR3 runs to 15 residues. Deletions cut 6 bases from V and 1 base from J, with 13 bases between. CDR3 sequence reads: CASSRGQLSYNEQFF. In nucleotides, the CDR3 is TGTGCCAGCAGCCGCGGACAGCTTTCCTACAATGAGCAGTTCTTC.

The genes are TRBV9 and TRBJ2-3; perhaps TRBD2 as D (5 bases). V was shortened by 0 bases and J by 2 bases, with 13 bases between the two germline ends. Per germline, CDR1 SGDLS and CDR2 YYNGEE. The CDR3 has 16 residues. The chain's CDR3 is CASSVGPSRSTDTQYF. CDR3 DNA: TGTGCCAGCAGCGTAGGACCTAGCAGATCCACAGATACGCAGTATTTT.

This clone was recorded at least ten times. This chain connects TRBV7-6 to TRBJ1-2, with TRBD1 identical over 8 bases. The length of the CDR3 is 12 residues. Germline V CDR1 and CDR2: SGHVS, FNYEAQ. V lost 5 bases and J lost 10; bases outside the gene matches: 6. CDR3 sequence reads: CASSHRTGLYTF. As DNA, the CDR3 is TGTGCCAGCAGCCACCGGACAGGGCTCTACACCTTC.

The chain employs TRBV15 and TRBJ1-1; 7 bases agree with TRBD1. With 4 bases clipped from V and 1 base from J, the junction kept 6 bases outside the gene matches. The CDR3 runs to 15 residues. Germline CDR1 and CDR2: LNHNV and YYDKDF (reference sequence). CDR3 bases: TGTGCCACCAGCACGAAGGGACAGTCGAACACTGAAGCTTTCTTT. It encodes CATSTKGQSNTEAFF.

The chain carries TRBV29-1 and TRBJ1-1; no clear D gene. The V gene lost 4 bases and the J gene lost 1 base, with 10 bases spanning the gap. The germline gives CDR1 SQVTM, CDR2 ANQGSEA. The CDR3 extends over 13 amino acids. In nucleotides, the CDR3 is TGCAGCGTTGTTCGACCCCCGAACACTGAAGCTTTCTTT. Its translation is CSVVRPPNTEAFF. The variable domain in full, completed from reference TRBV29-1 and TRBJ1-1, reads SAVISQKPSRDICQRGTSLTIQCQVDSQVTMMFWYRQQPGQSLTLIATANQGSEATYESGFVIDKFPISRPNLTFSTLTVSNMSPEDSSIYLCSVVRPPNTEAFFGQGTRLTVV.

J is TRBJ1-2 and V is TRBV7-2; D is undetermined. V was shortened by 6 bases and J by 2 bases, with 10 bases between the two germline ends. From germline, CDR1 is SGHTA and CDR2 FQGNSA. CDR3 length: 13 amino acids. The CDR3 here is CASRHVKNYGYTF. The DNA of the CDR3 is TGTGCCAGCAGACACGTTAAAAACTATGGCTACACCTTC.